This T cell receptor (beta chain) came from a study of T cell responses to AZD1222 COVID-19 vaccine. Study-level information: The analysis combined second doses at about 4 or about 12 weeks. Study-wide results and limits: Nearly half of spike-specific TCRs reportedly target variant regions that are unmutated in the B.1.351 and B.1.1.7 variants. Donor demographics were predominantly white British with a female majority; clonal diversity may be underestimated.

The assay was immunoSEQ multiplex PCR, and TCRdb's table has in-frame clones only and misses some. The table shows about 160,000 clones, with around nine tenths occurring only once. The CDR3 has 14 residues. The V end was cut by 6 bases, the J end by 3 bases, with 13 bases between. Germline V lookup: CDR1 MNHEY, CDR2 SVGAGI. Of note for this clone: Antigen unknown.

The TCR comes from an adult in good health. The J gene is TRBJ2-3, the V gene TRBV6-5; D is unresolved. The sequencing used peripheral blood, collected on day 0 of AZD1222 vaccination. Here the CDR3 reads CASSRAGDTDTQYF. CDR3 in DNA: TGTGCCAGCAGCCGAGCTGGGGATACAGATACGCAGTATTTT.